This note documents a single T cell receptor beta chain sequence. Antigen: not known. Here immunoSEQ multiplex PCR was the method, and the copy in TCRdb shows in-frame clones only, minus some. This table has tens of thousands of clones, 75% to 95% appearing once. These data belong to a study of a mutant IDH1 vaccine in newly diagnosed glioma. For the study at large: Either 4-6 weeks after radiotherapy alone or alongside temozolomide, vaccination was begun. Previous treatment comprised radiotherapy, temozolomide, or both, mostly both.

Time point indicated: week 5, during vaccination. Vaccination used 300 ug of mutant IDH1 20-mer peptide per dose, with topical imiquimod. Germline V gene sequence: CDR1 SGHRS, CDR2 YFSETQ. V lost 0 bases to trimming and J lost 4 bases, with 10 bases between them. The CDR3 loop spans 14 amino acids. This receptor was obtained from a woman in her 50s with glioma. The input for sequencing was PBMCs, taken from a glioma patient whose treatment included an IDH1 peptide vaccine. The rearrangement links TRBV5-1 to TRBJ1-2; possible D gene TRBD1, 5 bases. The CDR3 DNA reads TGCGCCAGCAGCTTGGAAGACAGCATCTATGGCTACACCTTC. This codes for CASSLEDSIYGYTF.